This TCR beta chain was captured in a study of blood T cells in healthy people across ages (dated by TCRdb to the mid-2010s). Context from the whole study: In model experiments, roughly one uniquely barcoded TCR beta cDNA molecule per two T cells was captured by template switching. To avoid experimental bias, donors of different ages were distributed randomly across sequencing lanes. Using the same blood draw, the study looked at two additional independent replicas of 1 million unique cDNA reads for two donors, one aged 18 to 30 and the other aged 80 or older. The study measured age-related changes in TCR beta repertoire diversity using deep sequencing normalized with unique cDNA molecular identifiers. The donors were divided into four age groups: young (average around 15 years), middle-aged (over 35), aged (about 61) and long-lived (roughly 82). General conclusions and limits of the study: As age increased, observed TCR beta diversity per million T cells dropped in a roughly linear way, and a significant reduction was already evident by age about 40. The CMV infection status of donors was not known, potentially confounding age-related changes in expanded clonotypes. Since profiling was done on bulk unsorted PBMCs, naive and antigen-experienced compartments could not be conclusively compared. Observed TCR beta diversity correlated strongly with the percentage of naive T cells measured by flow cytometry. Compared with the aged group, the long-lived group had more naive CD4+ T cells, fewer expanded clones and increased TCR diversity, suggesting age selection. Total diversity estimates from one million sequenced T cells were considered lower bounds and underestimates.

Systemically healthy Caucasian individuals from Russia, over 30 in total and aged 6 to 90 years, were included as donors. Approximately 9.7 milliliters of peripheral blood were drawn from each donor into EDTA-treated Vacutainer tubes. Ficoll-Paque density-gradient centrifugation was used to isolate PBMCs, with at least 6 million per sample. Total RNA, at least 6 micrograms per sample, was extracted from PBMCs with Trizol reagent. For every donor, an aliquot of PBMCs went through flow cytometry to measure the percentages of naive CD45RAhigh/CD27high T cells. Spanning cysteine to phenylalanine, the CDR3 consists of 13 amino acids. The entry retains the CDR3 DNA only, 39 bases that are in frame from base 1. V loses 5 bases of germline sequence and J loses 8 bases, and the interval between the two ends is 13 bases. The germline V gene encodes CDR1 SEHNR and CDR2 FQNEAQ (reference sequence). The method was 5' RACE. Sequencing was performed on an Illumina HiSeq 2500. A second roughly 7 to 11 cycle PCR used a sample-barcoded 5' primer and a J-beta primer mix. A unique molecular identifier was introduced onto each TCR beta cDNA molecule by a template-switch 5' adaptor carrying 12 random nucleotides. At least 2.5 million CDR3-containing paired-end reads were obtained from each sample. First-strand cDNA was synthesized from all RNA with the Mint cDNA synthesis kit, primed by a TRBC-specific oligonucleotide. Following uracil-DNA glycosylase treatment, a first 18-cycle PCR with universal primers M1SS and BC2_uni_R was performed on all cDNA. Per the original workflow: For normalization, 1 million high-quality reads were randomly selected from each sample, with every read carrying a distinct molecular identifier. Reads with shared molecular identifiers were discarded instead of being binned into consensus sequences. MiTCR, run with a Q25 quality threshold and the strictest error-elimination algorithm, handled CDR3 identification, clonotype clustering and error correction. A nonparametric unseen species model using Euler transformation provided a lower-bound estimate of total TCR beta diversity. TCRdb's own reprocessing of the public reads used fastp at Q25 and MiXCR and kept productive beta chains. Rows merge per CDR3 protein into single entries with the most common DNA and genes. For this entry, the V and J calls and clone size follow TCRdb and not the study's own pipeline. The sample profile shows over 1.5 million distinct CDR3 sequences; around half of them were found once. The ten largest clones take up approximately 2.1% of the sample.

Note on this clonotype: Its binding antigen is unknown. Nothing much larger sits one base from this clone, and base qualities are not available.

The chain is assembled from TRBV7-9 and TRBJ2-1, with TRBD1 tentatively as D gene (5 bases match). The source material was blood. The receptor was derived from a woman aged 40-49 years in good health. The nucleotides read TGTGCCAGCAGCCCCAGACAGTACGATGAGCAGTTCTTC. It encodes CASSPRQYDEQFF.